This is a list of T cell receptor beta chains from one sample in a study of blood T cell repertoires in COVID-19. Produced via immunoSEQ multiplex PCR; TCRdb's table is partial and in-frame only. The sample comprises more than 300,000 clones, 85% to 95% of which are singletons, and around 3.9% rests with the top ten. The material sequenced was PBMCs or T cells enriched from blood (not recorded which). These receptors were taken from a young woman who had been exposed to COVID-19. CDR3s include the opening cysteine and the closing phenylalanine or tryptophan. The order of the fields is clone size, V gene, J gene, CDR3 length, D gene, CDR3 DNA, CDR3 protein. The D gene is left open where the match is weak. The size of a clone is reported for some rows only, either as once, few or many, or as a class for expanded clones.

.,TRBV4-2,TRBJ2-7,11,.,TGTGCCAGCGCCCGGGGTGGGGAGCAGTACTTC,CASARGGEQYF
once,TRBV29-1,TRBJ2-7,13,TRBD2,TGCAGCGTTGGGGCTAGCGGGGGGTACGAGCAGTACTTC,CSVGASGGYEQYF
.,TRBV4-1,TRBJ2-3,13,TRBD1,TGCGCCAGCAGCTACCCCTCAGGGGGTGCGCAGTATTTT,CASSYPSGGAQYF
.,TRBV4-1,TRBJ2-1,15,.,TGCGCCAGCAGCCAGGGGACTGTTTGGGGCGATGAGCAGTTCTTC,CASSQGTVWGDEQFF
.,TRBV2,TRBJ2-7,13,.,TGTGCCAGCAGTGGACGGGGGACCTACGAGCAGTACTTC,CASSGRGTYEQYF
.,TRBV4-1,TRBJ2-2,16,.,TGCGCCAGCAGCCAAGGAGTAGGCAGGGCAACCGGGGAGCTGTTTTTT,CASSQGVGRATGELFF
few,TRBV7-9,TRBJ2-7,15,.,TGTGCCAGCAGCTTCAGGGGCGCTAGCTCCTACGAGCAGTACTTC,CASSFRGASSYEQYF
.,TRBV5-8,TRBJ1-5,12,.,TGTGCCAGCAGCCCGTACTCGCAGCCCCAGCATTTT,CASSPYSQPQHF
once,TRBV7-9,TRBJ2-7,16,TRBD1,TGTGCCAGCAGCTTACCTAAGACAGGGAGAACCTACGAGCAGTACTTC,CASSLPKTGRTYEQYF
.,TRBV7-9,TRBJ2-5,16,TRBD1,TGTGCCAGCAGCTTACGGGTCGACAGGGGCCAAGAGACCCAGTACTTC,CASSLRVDRGQETQYF
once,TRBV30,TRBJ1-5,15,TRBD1,TGTGCCTGGAGTTCCGGGACAGGGCTAAGTCAGCCCCAGCATTTT,CAWSSGTGLSQPQHF
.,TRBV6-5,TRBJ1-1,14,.,TGTGCCAGCAGGCGGACATCTTTCCTCACTGAAGCTTTCTTT,CASRRTSFLTEAFF
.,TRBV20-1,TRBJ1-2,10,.,TGCAGTGCCGGGGACTATGGCTACACCTTC,CSAGDYGYTF
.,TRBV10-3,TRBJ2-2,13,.,TGTGCCATCAGTGAGGGGACTCCCGGGGAGCTGTTTTTT,CAISEGTPGELFF
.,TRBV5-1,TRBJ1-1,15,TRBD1,TGCGCCAGCAGCACTGGGACAGGGGGTAGCACTGAAGCTTTCTTT,CASSTGTGGSTEAFF
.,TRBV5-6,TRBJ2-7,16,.,TGTGCCAGCAGCGCCCGTGAAGCGGGACACTACTACGAGCAGTACTTC,CASSAREAGHYYEQYF
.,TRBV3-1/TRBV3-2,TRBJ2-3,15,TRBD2,TGTGCCAGCAGTCGGGGGGGCCAGCGGGCAGATACGCAGTATTTT,CASSRGGQRADTQYF
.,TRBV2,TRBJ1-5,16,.,TGTGCCAGCAGTGCTCCCGAGAGGGTGCGTAATCAGCCCCAGCATTTT,CASSAPERVRNQPQHF
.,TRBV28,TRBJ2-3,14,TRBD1,TGTGCCAGCGAGGGGGCAGGGGGAGAAGATACGCAGTATTTT,CASEGAGGEDTQYF
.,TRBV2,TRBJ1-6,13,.,TGTGCCAGCAGTACTCACGGGGGAACAGTCCTCCACTTT,CASSTHGGTVLHF
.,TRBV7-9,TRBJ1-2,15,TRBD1,TGTGCCAGCAGCTCGAGGGGACAGGGGGCAGATGGCTACACCTTC,CASSSRGQGADGYTF
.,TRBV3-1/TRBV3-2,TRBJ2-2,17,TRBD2,TGTGCCAGCAGCCAGGTCCGGGAGGGACTAGGGGCCGGGGAGCTGTTTTTT,CASSQVREGLGAGELFF
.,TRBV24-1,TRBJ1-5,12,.,TGTGCCACCAGTGACGTGAATCAGCCCCAGCATTTT,CATSDVNQPQHF
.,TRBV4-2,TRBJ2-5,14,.,TGTGCCAGCAGCCAACCGGGACTTCAAGAGACCCAGTACTTC,CASSQPGLQETQYF
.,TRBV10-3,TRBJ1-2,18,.,TGTGCCATCAGTGAGAATCGGTACCCAGAGGTTACTGACTATGGCTACACCTTC,CAISENRYPEVTDYGYTF
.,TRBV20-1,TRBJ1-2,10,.,TGCAGTGCTAGAGATCGTCCTTCCCCTTTC,CSARDRPSPF
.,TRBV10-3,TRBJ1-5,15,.,TGTGCCATCAGTGAGTTGGCGGGAAGCAATCAGCCCCAGCATTTT,CAISELAGSNQPQHF
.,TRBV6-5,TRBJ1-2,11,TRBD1,TGTGCCATCAGGGGGGGGCATGGCTACACCTTC,CAIRGGHGYTF
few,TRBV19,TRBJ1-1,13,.,TGTGCCAGTAGTACTCAGGGGAACACTGAAGCTTTCTTT,CASSTQGNTEAFF
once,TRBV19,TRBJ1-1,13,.,TGTGCCAGTAGTATATCGGTGTACACTGAAGCTTTCTTT,CASSISVYTEAFF
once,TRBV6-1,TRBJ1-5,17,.,TGTGCCAGCAGTGCGCGTGGGGCAGTTTATAGCAATCAGCCCCAGCATTTT,CASSARGAVYSNQPQHF
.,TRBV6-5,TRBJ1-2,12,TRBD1,TGTGCCAGCATGGGCAGGGGGTATGGCTACACCTTC,CASMGRGYGYTF
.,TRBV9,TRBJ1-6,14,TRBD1,TGTGCCAGCAGCCCCCGGACAGGGATCTCACCCCTCCACTTT,CASSPRTGISPLHF
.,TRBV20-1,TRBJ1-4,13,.,TGCAGTGCTAGTACAGGCCCTAATGAAAAACTGTTTTTT,CSASTGPNEKLFF
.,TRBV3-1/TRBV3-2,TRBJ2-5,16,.,TGTGCCAGCAGCCAAGGGGGCGGGACTCCCGGAGGGACCCAGTACTTC,CASSQGGGTPGGTQYF
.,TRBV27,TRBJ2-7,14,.,TGTGCCAGCAGTTCGAGGGAATCCTCCTACGAGCAGTACTTC,CASSSRESSYEQYF
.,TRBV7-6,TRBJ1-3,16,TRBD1,TGTGCCAGCAGCCCGGACAGGACCTCCTCTGGAAACACCATATATTTT,CASSPDRTSSGNTIYF
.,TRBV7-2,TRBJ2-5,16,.,TGTGCCAGCAGCTTAGGCGTCCGGCCGGAGCAAGAGACCCAGTACTTC,CASSLGVRPEQETQYF
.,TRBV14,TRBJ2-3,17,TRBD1,TGTGCCAGCAGCCAAGAAGGGGGCAGCCCCTGCACAGATACGCAGTATTTT,CASSQEGGSPCTDTQYF
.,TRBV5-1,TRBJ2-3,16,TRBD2,TGCGCCAGCAGCTTGGAATTGCGGGGGGGCACAGATACGCAGTATTTT,CASSLELRGGTDTQYF
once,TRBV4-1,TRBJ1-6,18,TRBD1,TGCGCCAGCAGCCAAGGCCTTTACAGGGGGTCAAATGATTCACCCCTCCACTTT,CASSQGLYRGSNDSPLHF
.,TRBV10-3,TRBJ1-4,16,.,TGTGCCATCAGTGAGGTGTTCCGAGCAACTAATGAAAAACTGTTTTTT,CAISEVFRATNEKLFF
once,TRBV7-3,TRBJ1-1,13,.,TGTGCCAGCAGCTTAAACAGAGACACTGAAGCTTTCTTT,CASSLNRDTEAFF
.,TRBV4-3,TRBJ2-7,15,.,TGCGCCAGCAGCCAAGATCGCACAGGGTGGAACGAGCAGTACTTC,CASSQDRTGWNEQYF